The sample holds a few counts of the clone carrying this TCR beta chain. The CDR3 extends over 12 amino acids. Trimming stripped 4 bases from V and 7 bases from J, with 8 bases between. CDR1 LGHDT and CDR2 YNNKEL come from the germline V gene (reference sequence). In the original analysis: Estimated nucleated cell counts came from reference gene primer amplification. TCRdb keeps only in-frame clones here, not all; method: immunoSEQ multiplex PCR. The V and J calls and clone size were taken over from that table, and D and trimming were inferred from the DNA. The sample has roughly 400,000 clones, 88% seen once. This record comes from a study of blood T cell repertoires in COVID-19. The wider study: From the United States, Italy and Spain came samples of acute and convalescent COVID-19. Nucleic acid was either cDNA or gDNA, and it came from T cells, B-cell-depleted T cells, or PBMCs.

The specimen sequenced was PBMCs or T cells enriched from blood (not recorded which). This clonotype was obtained from a middle-aged woman with acute COVID-19. The chain links TRBV3-1 (or the pseudogene TRBV3-2) to TRBJ1-5; possible D gene TRBD1, 5 bases. CDR3 in DNA: TGTGCCAGCAGCCCCCCAGGGCAGCCCCAGCATTTT. Residues: CASSPPGQPQHF.